The entry that follows covers one T cell receptor (beta chain) sequence. Its antigen is currently unknown. For every subset, genomic DNA was evenly distributed across several immunoSEQ plates. The data were produced by immunoSEQ multiplex PCR, yet TCRdb's version contains in-frame clones alone and is incomplete. The sample holds under 600,000 clones, 95% to 98% seen once. This sample is part of a study of shared clonotypes between healthy human individuals. General study findings and limits: Non-shared clonotypes displayed generation probabilities falling below those of clonotypes present in all four donors.

Trimming removed 2 bases from V and 2 bases from J, with 9 bases in between. CDR1 and CDR2 (germline): SEHNR, FQNEAQ (reference sequence). This CDR3 region has 14 residues. CD45RO-negative CD8 cells positively selected for CCR7 made up the naive population, which excluded terminally differentiated effector memory CD45RA+ cells. The chain couples TRBV7-9 to TRBJ1-2; tentatively, D is TRBD1 (5 bases). Sequencing was performed on naive CD8+ T cells sorted from blood. The receptor was derived from a man aged 25-45 years in good health. This CDR3 is CASSLQGANYGYTF. CDR3 nucleotide sequence: TGTGCCAGCAGCTTACAGGGCGCGAACTATGGCTACACCTTC.